Listed below are T cell receptor beta chains from one sample, sequenced in a study of beta chain features in type 1 diabetes. The data were produced by immunoSEQ multiplex PCR, yet TCRdb's version contains in-frame clones alone and is incomplete. The sample comprises some 350,000 clones, approximately 15% of which are singletons, and approximately 0.016% rests with the top ten. Material: naive CD4+ T cells from blood. These receptors were taken from a woman aged 18 to 35 with type 1 diabetes. CDR3s include the opening cysteine and the closing phenylalanine or tryptophan. The D gene is left open where the match is weak. Clone size, where shown, is once, few, many, or a class for clones that have expanded.

>TRBJ1-1|few|TRBV2|NA|11
TGTGCCAGCACCCAGCGGTCTGAAGCTTTCTTT
CASTQRSEAFF
>TRBJ2-1|few|TRBV7-3|TRBD2|15
TGTGCCAGCAGCTCCGGACTAGCGGAAGGGGATGAGCAGTTCTTC
CASSSGLAEGDEQFF
>TRBJ2-5|few|TRBV7-9|TRBD2|15
TGTGCCAGCAGCTCCCGGACTAGCGGGAGGGAGACCCAGTACTTC
CASSSRTSGRETQYF
>TRBJ2-4|few|TRBV2|NA|13
TGTGCCAGCAGTGATCCAGGGCTCAGCATTCAGTACTTC
CASSDPGLSIQYF
>TRBJ2-7|NA|TRBV25-1|TRBD1|15
TGTGCCAGCAGTCCCCATGGGACAGGGGTGTACGAGCAGTACTTC
CASSPHGTGVYEQYF
>TRBJ2-6|NA|TRBV7-6|TRBD1|18
TGTGCCAGCAGCTTAGAGATCAGGGGGCCCTCTGGGGCCAACGTCCTGACTTTC
CASSLEIRGPSGANVLTF
>TRBJ2-1|few|TRBV7-8|TRBD2|17
TGTGCCAGCAGCTTAGGCGCGGGACTAGCGGCCTTCAATGAGCAGTTCTTC
CASSLGAGLAAFNEQFF
>TRBJ1-1|NA|TRBV7-9|TRBD1|14
TGTGCCAGCAGCTTAAGACAGGGGAACACTGAAGCTTTCTTT
CASSLRQGNTEAFF
>TRBJ1-1|NA|TRBV30|TRBD1|12
TGTGCCTCCGACAGGGTGAACACTGAAGCTTTCTTT
CASDRVNTEAFF
>TRBJ1-4|NA|TRBV7-9|NA|13
TGTGCCAGCAGCTTAAATACCGGTGAAAAACTGTTTTTT
CASSLNTGEKLFF
>TRBJ2-5|few|TRBV7-9|TRBD2|15
TGTGCCAGCCAGGGCAACTCCGGGGGGGGAGAGACCCAGTACTTC
CASQGNSGGGETQYF
>TRBJ2-5|NA|TRBV5-6|TRBD1|11
TGTGCCAGCAGCCTGGACAGGGGGCCCTACTTC
CASSLDRGPYF
>TRBJ1-5|few|TRBV10-3|NA|13
TGTGCCATCAGTGAGGCAGGTAATCAGCCCCAGCATTTT
CAISEAGNQPQHF
>TRBJ2-1|NA|TRBV7-9|TRBD1|16
TGTGCCAGCAGCTTAGGCCTGGACAGGGGTAGGAATGAGCAGTTCTTC
CASSLGLDRGRNEQFF
>TRBJ2-7|NA|TRBV6-5|NA|14
TGTGCCAGCAGTCGACAGGATAATGACTACGAGCAGTACTTC
CASSRQDNDYEQYF
>TRBJ1-5|NA|TRBV7-2|NA|17
TGTGCCAGCAGCTCGACACCGACAGGATATAGCAATCAGCCCCAGCATTTT
CASSSTPTGYSNQPQHF
>TRBJ2-3|few|TRBV30|NA|13
TGTGCCTGGAGTGTGGGGAGTGTTGGTACGCAGTATTTT
CAWSVGSVGTQYF
>TRBJ2-2|NA|TRBV9|TRBD1|14
TGTGCCAGCGACCCGGGACAGGGTGCCGGGGAGCTGTTTTTT
CASDPGQGAGELFF
>TRBJ1-5|NA|TRBV25-1|TRBD1|16
TGTGCCAGCAGTGATTTGAGACAGGGGGCACGTCAGCCCCAGCATTTT
CASSDLRQGARQPQHF
>TRBJ1-2|few|TRBV2|NA|14
TGTGCCAGTGCGGGGGGCGGGAACATCTATGGCTACACCTTC
CASAGGGNIYGYTF
>TRBJ2-2|few|TRBV28|TRBD1|13
TGTGCCAGCCTCAGGGGGCAGATCGGGGAGCTGTTTTTT
CASLRGQIGELFF
>TRBJ2-1|NA|TRBV30|NA|14
TGTGCCTGGAATCCGGGGTACCCGGACAATGAGCAGTTCTTC
CAWNPGYPDNEQFF
>TRBJ2-3|NA|TRBV7-9|TRBD2|14
TGTGCCAGCAGCTTTGGCGGGGGGCATGGTACGCAGTATTTT
CASSFGGGHGTQYF
>TRBJ2-2|NA|TRBV7-9|NA|14
TGTGCCAGCAGCTCTGAGGGGGACACCGGGGAGCTGTTTTTT
CASSSEGDTGELFF
>TRBJ2-3|NA|TRBV28|TRBD2|14
TGTGCCAGCTGGAGGGCGGGAGGAACAGATACGCAGTATTTT
CASWRAGGTDTQYF
>TRBJ1-2|once|TRBV9|NA|16
TGTGCCAGCAGCTTCCCCCGGGGGGCGGTTGGCTATGGCTACACCTTC
CASSFPRGAVGYGYTF
>TRBJ2-3|few|TRBV6-5|TRBD2|16
TGTGCCAGCAGTTACTACGCCGGGACTAGCCTAGATACGCAGTATTTT
CASSYYAGTSLDTQYF
>TRBJ2-5|few|TRBV9|NA|17
TGTGCCAGCAGCGACTCCCCGAGGGGAGGACGAGGGGAGACCCAGTACTTC
CASSDSPRGGRGETQYF
>TRBJ2-1|NA|TRBV15|NA|16
TGTGCCACCAGCATCTCAGGTCCCCGCTCCTACAATGAGCAGTTCTTC
CATSISGPRSYNEQFF
>TRBJ2-5|few|TRBV5-6|TRBD1|17
TGTGCCAGCAGCTCCGGGACAGGGGTCCTTTTTCAAGAGACCCAGTACTTC
CASSSGTGVLFQETQYF
>TRBJ2-3|few|TRBV18|TRBD1|16
TGTGCCAGCTCACCAGTGGGACAGGGTAGCACAGATACGCAGTATTTT
CASSPVGQGSTDTQYF
>TRBJ2-2|few|TRBV7-9|NA|16
TGTGCCAGCAGCGAAAAAGGGGCCCGGAACACCGGGGAGCTGTTTTTT
CASSEKGARNTGELFF
>TRBJ1-2|few|TRBV5-1|NA|17
TGCGCCAGCAGCTTGGATCCCACAGGGAGTTATCACTATGGCTACACCTTC
CASSLDPTGSYHYGYTF
>TRBJ1-3|few|TRBV30|NA|15
TGTGCCTGGAGAGGCGGGGGGCCGAGGGGAAACACCATATATTTT
CAWRGGGPRGNTIYF
>TRBJ2-1|few|TRBV11-2|TRBD2|16
TGTGCCAGCAGCTTAGATAGTGGACTAGCGCGTTATGAGCAGTTCTTC
CASSLDSGLARYEQFF
>TRBJ2-3|few|TRBV18|NA|13
TGTGCCAGCTCCCTACGGAGCACAGATACGCAGTATTTT
CASSLRSTDTQYF
>TRBJ1-2|NA|TRBV11-2|TRBD1|15
TGTGCCAGCAGAAAACCGGGACAGGGTAACTATGGCTACACCTTC
CASRKPGQGNYGYTF
>TRBJ2-5|few|TRBV23-1|TRBD2|14
TGCGCCAGCAGTCAATCGTCGGGGGGAGAGACCCAGTACTTC
CASSQSSGGETQYF
>TRBJ2-5|few|TRBV4-2|NA|15
TGTGCCAGCAGCCAAGGCTTTAGCAGACAAGAGACCCAGTACTTC
CASSQGFSRQETQYF
>TRBJ2-3|few|TRBV29-1|NA|15
TGCAGCGTTGAGAAGGGGCAGGGGTGGGCAGATACGCAGTATTTT
CSVEKGQGWADTQYF